This entry concerns a single TCR beta chain. Trimming at V came to 4 bases and at J to 6 bases, leaving 3 bases not matched to a gene. The CDR3 loop spans 13 amino acids. The data are from a study of blood T cell repertoires in COVID-19. Libraries were prepared by immunoSEQ multiplex PCR; TCRdb keeps only in-frame clonotypes and omits some of them. The table records about 300,000 clones, around 89% of them present only once. The sequence derives from a man between 18 and 29 years old who had recovered from COVID-19. Sequenced sample: peripheral blood. This chain joins TRBV12-3 or TRBV12-4 and TRBJ1-1, with 9 bases aligning to TRBD1. The CDR3 loop is CASSWGQGAEAFF. In DNA form, the CDR3 reads TGTGCCAGCAGTTGGGGACAGGGCGCTGAAGCTTTCTTT.